This T cell receptor (beta chain) comes out of a study of cytomegalovirus exposure and HLA in healthy donors. In the PCR, 60 Vbeta and 13 Jbeta primers were used. Some clones are missing from TCRdb's copy, which holds only in-frame ones; the method was immunoSEQ multiplex PCR. Of some 120,000 clones in the sample, 75% to 90% were seen once. V gave up 3 bases and J gave up 4 bases, with 9 bases separating them. Germline assignment: CDR1 KGHSH and CDR2 LQKENI. This CDR3 has 13 amino acids. The TCR sequence derives from a man in his forties in good health and CMV-seronegative. V gene TRBV18 combines with J gene TRBJ2-5, with a weak D call TRBD1 (6 bases). The sequenced sample consisted of PBMCs. This CDR3 is CASSPIGGETQYF. For the CDR3, the DNA is TGTGCCAGCTCACCCATAGGGGGAGAGACCCAGTACTTC.